One T cell receptor (beta chain) is described in this entry. Its antigen remains unknown. The data were taken from a study of T cell responses to AZD1222 COVID-19 vaccine. Study outcomes and limitations: Dominant at 160-218 and 743-854, vaccine-associated CD4 TCRs also spanned spike. Most donors were white British and more were female, and clonal diversity was possibly underestimated.

Sequencing used immunoSEQ multiplex PCR; TCRdb keeps in-frame clones, though not all of them. Counted here are some 70,000 clones, under 90% occurring once; the ten biggest clones make up over 12%. The V and J ends lost 7 bases and 1 base respectively, with 10 bases between them. This CDR3 has 13 residues. Germline loops: CDR1 SQVTM, CDR2 ANQGSEA. The TCR comes from an adult who received the AZD1222 COVID-19 vaccine. Sample: peripheral blood, taken 28 days after the second AZD1222 dose. The gene calls are TRBV29-1 and TRBJ1-4; tentatively, D is TRBD1 (5 bases). The CDR3 region is CSAARGTNEKLFF. CDR3 nucleotide sequence: TGCAGCGCCGCTAGGGGAACTAATGAAAAACTGTTTTTT.